The clone carrying this T cell receptor (beta chain) was counted only a few times. Pregnancy or lactation, uncontrolled infections and other autoimmune diseases were grounds for excluding patients. Germline CDR1 is MNHEY and CDR2 is SVGEGT. The CDR3 is 16 residues long. Trimming stripped 4 bases from V and 5 bases from J, with 21 bases between. This record comes from a study of Graves' ophthalmopathy and Graves' hyperthyroidism. As for the study in general: At initial diagnosis, peripheral blood was obtained, and this preceded any treatment.

The study amplified TCR beta CDR3 regions using RNA transcripts. First-round RT-PCR employed HTBI primers, with a second-round multiplex PCR after it. TCRdb analysed the multiplex PCR reads with MiXCR anew, one entry per CDR3 protein. The table lists nearly 400,000 distinct CDR3 sequences, around 16% of them singletons. The clonotype originates from a woman aged 18-29 years with Graves' ophthalmopathy. Sequenced input: peripheral blood. The J gene is TRBJ2-7, the V gene TRBV6-2 or TRBV6-3, with D possibly matching TRBD1 (6 bases). CDR3 protein: CASSSSGRSGADEQYF. The CDR3 DNA reads as TGTGCCAGCAGTTCCTCGGGTAGGTCAGGGGCGGACGAGCAGTACTTC.